The sequence of this T cell receptor (beta chain) was determined in a study of beta chain features in type 1 diabetes. Overall study results and limits: People with Type 1 diabetes carried modestly yet significantly shorter TCRB CDR3s in all four CD4+ subsets.

A few counts support this clone. Its specificity is unknown. CD45RO/CCR7/CD25/CD127/CD95/CD27 separated CD4+ naive, central memory, regulatory and stem cell-like memory cells by sorting. Each sorted fraction was over 98% pure. Reverse transcription of all isolated RNA meant that expressed TCRB transcripts were sequenced. The average output of naive, central memory and regulatory T cell samples was about 3.57 million reads. Measured with immunoSEQ multiplex PCR; TCRdb has only the in-frame clones, and not every one. The sample holds roughly 260,000 clones, 11% seen once. Trimming stripped 2 bases from V and 2 bases from J, with 3 bases between. Per germline, CDR1 MGHDK and CDR2 SYGVNS. This CDR3 is built from 13 residues.

The sample was naive CD4+ T cells from blood. This clonotype was obtained from a young man with type 1 diabetes. The rearrangement uses TRBV25-1 and TRBJ2-2; D is ambiguous. CDR3 coding DNA: TGTGCCAGCAGTGAACCTAACACCGGGGAGCTGTTTTTT. Protein: CASSEPNTGELFF.